This is a list of T cell receptor beta chains from one sample in a study of blood T cell repertoires in COVID-19. Assay used: immunoSEQ multiplex PCR; TCRdb lists only in-frame clones, some missing. The sample has about 170,000 clones, about 80% seen once; the top ten hold roughly a tenth. Source material: peripheral blood. The receptors shown here come from a man in his 70s with active or convalescent COVID-19. Each CDR3 is given without its conserved first and last residue.

ASSPLGARSSYEQY | 14 | TRBV27
ASTSPGTGTYEQY | 13 | TRBV11-2
ASSLAPRGWISGNTIY | 16 | TRBV7-6
ASSPDPLRAQPQH | 13 | TRBV6-2/TRBV6-3
ASSDKASGTGGQETQY | 16 | TRBV6-1
ASSVPMGGEF | 10 | TRBV2
ASSSTGGSYNEQF | 13 | TRBV18
ASSTPGQINEKLF | 13 | TRBV6-2/TRBV6-3
ASSQTTGTLETQY | 13 | TRBV4-3
ASSRVGGNTIY | 11 | TRBV7-9
AGKRGGADTQY | 11 | TRBV30
ASSLGGLGTAGELF | 14 | TRBV7-8
ASSIKGKIFNQPQH | 14 | TRBV19
ASSVEGDTGELF | 12 | TRBV9
ASSQDPMILKAQY | 13 | TRBV14
ASSARTGGPNQPQH | 14 | TRBV10-2
ASSLRQAHYGYT | 12 | TRBV5-6
ASSLLGGEGYNEQF | 14 | TRBV5-6
ASSSWKGGVNEQF | 13 | TRBV3-1/TRBV3-2
ALKHPAGELF | 10 | TRBV10-3
ASSQDVGLAGGVRTYEQY | 18 | TRBV4-3
ASSQEGSSGNTIY | 13 | TRBV4-3
ASSQLGLAGTAYNEQF | 16 | TRBV14
ASSPPRQESSGANVLT | 16 | TRBV5-4
ASQSRGGGYGYT | 12 | TRBV25-1
ASSLQLNTEAF | 11 | TRBV19
ASSIAGAYEQY | 11 | TRBV5-5
ATSEGSRVTDTQY | 13 | TRBV24-1
ASSSGQHSNQPQH | 13 | TRBV5-8
ASSEAGQRYGYT | 12 | TRBV10-2
ASSPTLGEKLF | 11 | TRBV28
ASSIGAGAADTQY | 13 | TRBV19
ASSRASGRMRQF | 12 | TRBV7-9
ASSLVAGSNTGELF | 14 | TRBV5-1
ATSARRETYEQY | 12 | TRBV15
ASSLNGQGQETQY | 13 | TRBV7-6
ASSLETGWFDEQF | 13 | TRBV5-1
ASSQNRRTDTQY | 12 | TRBV14
ASSLWAVDEQY | 11 | TRBV7-9
ASSVRGTANEKLF | 13 | TRBV2
ASSSTRDRVAGQGEQY | 16 | TRBV7-8
ASSLSWGGGRVNNEKLF | 17 | TRBV7-2
ASSVYRGSSGNTIY | 14 | TRBV6-1
ASSLGRESYNEQF | 13 | TRBV5-4
ASSETGSDNSPLH | 13 | TRBV6-1
ASSLTGTSPYEQY | 13 | TRBV5-1
ASSLTGGVNTEAF | 13 | TRBV5-4
ASSSFKGAKQGQETQY | 16 | TRBV7-9
ASSEYSQRGRNTEAF | 15 | TRBV10-1
ASSKVRRGGPYEQY | 14 | TRBV21-1
ASSPRERGAPDTQY | 14 | TRBV5-1
ASSEPPAGSREQY | 13 | TRBV10-2
ASSLGTSGRDSYNEQF | 16 | TRBV5-1
ASRPRTAGANVLT | 13 | TRBV6-5
ASSEALFASGSFDEQF | 16 | TRBV6-1
ASSSMAERGDTQY | 13 | TRBV7-2
ASSFTGLGGNSPLH | 14 | TRBV7-2
ASSPDRGYQPQH | 12 | TRBV7-2
ASSPGYVDRGPINLYEQY | 18 | TRBV5-4
ASSVGTSGGQQAQY | 14 | TRBV9